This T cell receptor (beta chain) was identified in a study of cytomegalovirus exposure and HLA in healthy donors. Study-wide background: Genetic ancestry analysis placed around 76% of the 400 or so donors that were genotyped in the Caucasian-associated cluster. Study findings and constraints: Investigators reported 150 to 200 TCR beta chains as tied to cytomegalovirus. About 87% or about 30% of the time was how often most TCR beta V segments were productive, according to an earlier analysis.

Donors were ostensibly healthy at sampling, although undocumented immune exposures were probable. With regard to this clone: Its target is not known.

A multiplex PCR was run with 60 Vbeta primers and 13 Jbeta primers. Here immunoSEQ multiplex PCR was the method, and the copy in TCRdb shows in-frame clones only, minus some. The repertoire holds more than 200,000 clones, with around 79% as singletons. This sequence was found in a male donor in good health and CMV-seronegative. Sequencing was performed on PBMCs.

This CDR3 is CATSRAEGSYEQYF. The CDR3 DNA reads as TGTGCCACCAGCAGGGCCGAGGGTTCCTACGAGCAGTACTTC. The chain joins TRBV15 to TRBJ2-7; weak D call: TRBD2 (5 bases). Between the trimmed V and J ends, which lost 3 bases and 1 base, there was a span of 10 bases. Germline loops: CDR1 LNHNV, CDR2 YYDKDF (reference sequence). The CDR3 is made up of 14 amino acids.